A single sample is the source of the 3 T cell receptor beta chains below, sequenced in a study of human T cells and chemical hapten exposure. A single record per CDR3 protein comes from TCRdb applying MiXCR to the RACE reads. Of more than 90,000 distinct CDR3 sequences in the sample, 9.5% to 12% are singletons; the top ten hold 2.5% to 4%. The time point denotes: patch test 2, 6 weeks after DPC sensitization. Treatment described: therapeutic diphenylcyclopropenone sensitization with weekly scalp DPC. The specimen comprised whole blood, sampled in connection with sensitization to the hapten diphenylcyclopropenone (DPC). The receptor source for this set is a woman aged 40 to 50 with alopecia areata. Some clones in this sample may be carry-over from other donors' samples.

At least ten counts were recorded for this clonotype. CDR3 sequence: CASRNGGQPQHF. Here the CDR3 DNA reads TGTGCCAGCAGGAACGGGGGCCAGCCCCAGCATTTT. J is TRBJ1-5 and V is TRBV6-5; possibly TRBD1 for D (6 bases). V was trimmed by 6 bases and J by 7 bases, leaving 10 bases between them. The CDR3 consists of 12 residues. CDR1 is MNHEY, CDR2 SVGAGI, per germline.

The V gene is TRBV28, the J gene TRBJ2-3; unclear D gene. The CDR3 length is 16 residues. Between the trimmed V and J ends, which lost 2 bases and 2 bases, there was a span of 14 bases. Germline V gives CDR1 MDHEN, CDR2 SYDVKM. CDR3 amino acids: CASSLSPSRATDTQYF. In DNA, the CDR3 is TGTGCCAGCAGTTTAAGCCCCAGCCGGGCCACAGATACGCAGTATTTT.

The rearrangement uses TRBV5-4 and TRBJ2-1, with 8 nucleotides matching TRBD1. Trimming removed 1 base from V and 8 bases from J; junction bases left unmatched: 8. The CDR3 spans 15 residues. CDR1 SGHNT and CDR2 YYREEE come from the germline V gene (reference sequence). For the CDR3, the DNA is TGTGCCAGCAGCTTGTCGACAGGGGAGGTCGATGAGCAGTTCTTC. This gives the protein CASSLSTGEVDEQFF. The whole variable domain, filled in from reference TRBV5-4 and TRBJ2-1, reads ETGVTQSPTHLIKTRGQQVTLRCSSQSGHNTVSWYQQALGQGPQFIFQYYREEENGRGNFPPRFSGLQFPNYSSELNVNALELDDSALYLCASSLSTGEVDEQFFGPGTRLTVL.